The clone carrying this TCR beta chain was observed once. This is likely an artifact of a read error, given a far larger clone one base away. The data derive from a study of shared clonotypes between healthy human individuals. This CDR3 region has 15 residues. CDR1 is SEHNR and CDR2 is FQNEAQ in the germline V gene (reference sequence). V dropped 1 base and J dropped 7 bases, with 13 bases sitting between them. Only in-frame clones appear in the TCRdb table, and some are missing; sequencing was by immunoSEQ multiplex PCR. The table includes 640,000 or so clones, 72% detected once. The genes are TRBV7-9 and TRBJ2-2; TRBD1 or TRBD2 may be the D gene (5 bases each). Sequenced material: memory CD4+ T cells sorted from blood. Subset of the sample: CD45RA-negative fraction. The TCR sequence derives from a woman in her twenties or thirties in good health. The CDR3 nucleotides read TGTGCCAGCAGCTTAGAACGGGGCCCCCTCGGGGAGCTGTTTTTT. Protein: CASSLERGPLGELFF. The entire variable domain, with the rest obtained from reference TRBV7-9 and TRBJ2-2, is as follows: DTGVSQNPRHKITKRGQNVTFRCDPISEHNRLYWYRQTLGQGPEFLTYFQNEAQLEKSRLLSDRFSAERPKGSFSTLEIQRTEQGDSAMYLCASSLERGPLGELFFGEGSRLTVL.